A single sample is the source of the 18 T cell receptor beta chains below, sequenced in a study of blood T cell repertoires in COVID-19. This table comes from immunoSEQ multiplex PCR, and its TCRdb copy is limited to in-frame clones, with some not included. The table lists under 450,000 clones, around 83% of them singletons. The sample consisted of PBMCs or T cells enriched from blood (not recorded which). All receptors come from a woman aged 45-65 years who had recovered from COVID-19.

The chain is built from TRBV29-1 and TRBJ1-2; TRBD1 is a possible D gene (5 bases). Germline loops: CDR1 SQVTM, CDR2 ANQGSEA. V was trimmed by 7 bases and J by 8 bases, leaving 17 bases between them. This CDR3 has 12 amino acids. Here the CDR3 reads CSAGTGGDGYTF. DNA of the CDR3: TGCAGCGCCGGAACGGGGGGGGACGGCTACACCTTC.

The chain has TRBV25-1 and TRBJ1-2; 8 bases are shared with TRBD1. V lost 4 bases, J lost 5 bases, and 12 bases stayed unmatched. CDR1 is MGHDK and CDR2 is SYGVNS in the germline V gene. The CDR3 has 16 residues. The CDR3: CASSGPPGQEFYGYTF. The CDR3 region has the DNA TGTGCCAGCAGTGGTCCACCGGGACAGGAATTTTATGGCTACACCTTC.

This chain joins TRBV30 and TRBJ2-5; TRBD1 might be the D (6 bases). CDR3 length: 11 amino acids. Germline V lookup: CDR1 GTSNPN, CDR2 SVGIG (reference sequence). V was shortened by 5 bases and J by 2 bases, with 6 bases between the two germline ends. The CDR3 nucleotides are TGTGCCTGGGGACAGCAAGAGACCCAGTACTTC. Translated, it gives CAWGQQETQYF.

Worth noting for this clone: An end of the junction differs from the germline gene, which may be a read error. The chain combines TRBV14 with TRBJ1-1; D gene uncertain. Germline V gene data show CDR1 as SGHDN and CDR2 as FVKESK. The CDR3 extends over 12 amino acids. The CDR3 DNA is TGTGCCAGCAGCCAAGCTCAGTTCGGGATCCTCTTT. The encoded protein is CASSQAQFGILF.

The gene calls are TRBV2 and TRBJ1-4, with a possible D match to TRBD1 (5 bases). This CDR3 has 14 residues. Germline assignment: CDR1 SNHLY and CDR2 FYNNEI. V was pared by 0 bases and J by 7 bases, with 9 bases between. CDR3 amino acids: CASSEAVQGEKLFF. CDR3 in DNA: TGTGCCAGCAGTGAAGCCGTCCAGGGTGAAAAACTGTTTTTT.

The gene calls are TRBV18 and TRBJ2-1; D perhaps matches TRBD2 (6 bases). The germline V gene has CDR1 KGHSH and CDR2 LQKENI. V lost 6 bases to trimming and J lost 5 bases, with 20 bases between them. The CDR3 runs 16 residues. This CDR3 reads CASSPSSGLLNNEQFF. CDR3 sequence (DNA): TGTGCCAGCTCGCCTTCTTCGGGACTCCTCAACAATGAGCAGTTCTTC.

In this sample, this clone turned up once. This chain connects TRBV5-1 to TRBJ1-2, with 9 bases lining up with TRBD1. The V gene end was trimmed by 4 bases and the J gene end by 3 bases; junction bases not matched to a gene: 13. CDR3 length: 17 residues. The germline V gene encodes CDR1 SGHRS and CDR2 YFSETQ. CDR3 residues: CASSGDRGTLGYYGYTF. The CDR3 region has the DNA TGCGCCAGCAGCGGTGACAGGGGGACACTGGGATACTATGGCTACACCTTC.

This clone was seen once. This chain uses TRBV11-3 with TRBJ2-1, with TRBD2 matching over 11 bases. The CDR3 is 17 residues long. Germline trimming cut 3 bases from V and 1 base from J; bases unmatched to any gene: 5. Germline CDR1 is SGHNT and CDR2 is YENEEA. The CDR3 loop reads CASSLGLAESSYNEQFF. The CDR3 DNA follows: TGTGCCAGCAGCTTGGGACTAGCGGAGTCGTCCTACAATGAGCAGTTCTTC. Based on the CDR3 plus reference TRBV11-3 and TRBJ2-1, the full variable domain is EAGVVQSPRYKIIEKKQPVAFWCNPISGHNTLYWYLQNLGQGPELLIRYENEEAVDDSQLPKDRFSAERLKGVDSTLKIQPAELGDSAVYLCASSLGLAESSYNEQFFGPGTRLTVL.

J is TRBJ1-3 and V is TRBV28, with a weak D call TRBD1 (5 bases). Per germline, CDR1 MDHEN and CDR2 SYDVKM. Trimming pared 4 bases from V and 0 bases from J, leaving 13 bases between. The CDR3 loop spans 16 amino acids. The CDR3 loop reads CASSSVTVVSGNTIYF. CDR3 coding DNA: TGTGCCAGCAGTTCTGTGACAGTCGTCTCTGGAAACACCATATATTTT.

This clone was seen only a few times. The V gene is TRBV19, the J gene TRBJ2-3, with 9 positions matching TRBD2. The germline V gene has CDR1 LNHDA and CDR2 SQIVND (reference sequence). Trimming at V came to 6 bases and at J to 3 bases, leaving 1 base not matched to a gene. The CDR3 has 13 residues. The CDR3 DNA is TGTGCCAGTAGAGCGGGAGGAACAGATACGCAGTATTTT. It yields the protein CASRAGGTDTQYF.

V gene TRBV13 combines with J gene TRBJ1-1, with D maybe TRBD1 (5 bases). The CDR3 runs 13 residues. V dropped 7 bases and J dropped 1 base, with 10 bases sitting between them. Germline CDR1 PRHDT, CDR2 FYEKMQ (reference sequence). This chain's CDR3 is CASTTDRNTEAFF. CDR3 sequence (DNA): TGTGCCAGCACGACAGACAGGAACACTGAAGCTTTCTTT.

The chain carries TRBV10-1 and TRBJ1-5; perhaps TRBD1 as D (5 bases). CDR1 is WNHNN, CDR2 SYGVQD, per germline (reference sequence). The CDR3 covers 17 residues. V lost 11 bases and J lost 1, with 24 bases in between. In DNA, the CDR3 is TGCGCCGGATACGGGGGAAGGGGTCCACGAAGCAATCAGCCCCAGCATTTT. It is translated as CAGYGGRGPRSNQPQHF.

The chain employs TRBV15 and TRBJ2-3; D not resolved. With 0 bases removed from V and 0 bases from J, the gap between germline ends came to 10 bases. Per the germline V gene, CDR1 is LNHNV and CDR2 is YYDKDF (reference sequence). CDR3 length: 16 residues. In DNA, the CDR3 is TGTGCCACCAGCAGAGATCTTGGCCAGAGCACAGATACGCAGTATTTT. It specifies CATSRDLGQSTDTQYF.

The CDR3 DNA reads TGTGCCAGCAGCTTGGCCGGGGTGGACTATTCCGAGCAGTACTTC. Encoded protein: CASSLAGVDYSEQYF. V gene TRBV5-5 combines with J gene TRBJ2-7, with a weak D call TRBD2 (6 bases). Per the germline V gene, CDR1 is SGHKS and CDR2 is YYEKEE (reference sequence). V dropped 0 bases and J dropped 6 bases, with 16 bases sitting between them. There are 15 residues in the CDR3.

The J gene is TRBJ1-2, the V gene TRBV3-1 (or the pseudogene TRBV3-2), with 7 bases matching TRBD1. Trimming removed 3 bases from V and 6 bases from J; junction bases left unmatched: 13. The CDR3 is made up of 16 amino acids. CDR1 LGHDT and CDR2 YNNKEL come from the germline V gene (reference sequence). CDR3 region: CASSHRQGGYYDGYTF. The CDR3 DNA follows: TGTGCCAGCAGCCATAGACAGGGCGGGTACTATGATGGCTACACCTTC.

V is TRBV6-2 or TRBV6-3 and J is TRBJ2-5; 9 nucleotides agree with TRBD2. The CDR3 has 15 amino acids. The germline CDR1 and CDR2 sequences are MNHEY and SVGEGT. The V gene end was trimmed by 2 bases and the J gene end by 2 bases; junction bases not matched to a gene: 3. The CDR3 sequence: CASSYRLAEQETQYF. The CDR3 coding sequence is TGTGCCAGCAGTTACCGACTAGCGGAACAAGAGACCCAGTACTTC.

The chain combines TRBV9 with TRBJ2-2, with D possibly matching TRBD2 (5 bases). Per germline, CDR1 SGDLS and CDR2 YYNGEE. The V end lost 2 bases, the J end lost 6 bases, and 14 bases lay between the germline ends. The CDR3 consists of 15 residues. CDR3 bases: TGTGCCAGCAGCGTGGGCCCCGAGGGTCCCGGGGAGCTGTTTTTT. It codes for CASSVGPEGPGELFF.

The chain combines TRBV12-3 or TRBV12-4 with TRBJ1-1; unclear D gene. The V gene lost 3 bases and the J gene lost 5 bases, with 7 bases spanning the gap. The CDR3 totals 12 residues. The CDR3 DNA is TGTGCCAGCAGTTTGCAAGAGACTGAAGCTTTCTTT. This encodes CASSLQETEAFF.